The source of this T cell receptor delta chain is a study of Vδ1+ human thymocytes. Study findings and constraints: Despite high sort purity, roughly 19% of thymic T cell receptor delta sequences were Vdelta2. Highly polyclonal TRG and TRD repertoires with Gaussian CDR3 length distributions appeared in thymus.

The template was reverse-transcribed extracted RNA. CDR3 amplicons came from multiplex PCR with pooled V-gene forward and constant-region reverse primers. TCRdb used CATT to re-call clones from the multiplex PCR reads. The sample lists roughly 25,000 delta-chain clones, around 28% occurring once. In its sample, this clone is medium-sized. Its antigen is undetermined. Alphabeta T cells were depleted, then CD3+ Vdelta1+ Vdelta2- thymocytes were FACS-sorted. The germline V gene encodes CDR1 TSWWSYY and CDR2 QGS. Losses at the gene ends were 0 bases for V and 2 bases for J; bases not matched to a gene: 4. The length of the CDR3 is 17 residues.

This clonotype originated in a boy under three years old who had congenital heart surgery. This sequence joins TRDV1 and TRDJ1; 12 bases map to TRDD3. Sequenced material: Vdelta1+ gamma-delta thymocytes from the thymus. Documented subset: FACS-sorted CD3+ TCRalphabeta- TCRVdelta1+ TCRVdelta2- thymocytes. CDR3 in amino acids: CALGELPLGDTTDKLIF. In nucleotides, the CDR3 is TGTGCTCTTGGGGAACTCCCACTGGGGGATACTACCGATAAACTCATCTTT.